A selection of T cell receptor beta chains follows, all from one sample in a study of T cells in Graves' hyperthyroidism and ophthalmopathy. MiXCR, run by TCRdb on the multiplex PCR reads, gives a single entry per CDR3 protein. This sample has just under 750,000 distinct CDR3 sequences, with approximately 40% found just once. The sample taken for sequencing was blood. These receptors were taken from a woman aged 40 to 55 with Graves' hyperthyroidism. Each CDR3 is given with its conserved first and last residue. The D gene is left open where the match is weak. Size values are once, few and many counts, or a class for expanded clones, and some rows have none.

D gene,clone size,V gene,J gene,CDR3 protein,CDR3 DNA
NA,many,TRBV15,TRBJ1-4,CATSRVRGANEKLFF,TGTGCCACCAGCAGAGTCCGGGGAGCAAATGAAAAACTGTTTTTT
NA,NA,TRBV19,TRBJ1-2,CASSIGGVGPTSYGYTF,TGTGCCAGTAGTATAGGTGGGGTAGGACCCACTTCCTATGGCTACACCTTC
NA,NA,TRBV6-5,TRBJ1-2,CASSYFDSNYGYTF,TGTGCCAGCAGTTACTTTGATTCTAACTATGGCTACACCTTC
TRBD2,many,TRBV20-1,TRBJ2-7,CSARAAGTSGDYEQYF,TGCAGTGCTAGAGCGGCGGGGACTAGCGGGGACTACGAGCAGTACTTC
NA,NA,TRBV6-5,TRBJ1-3,CAGSYSWVPGNTIYF,TGTGCCGGCAGTTACTCATGGGTCCCGGGAAACACCATATATTTT
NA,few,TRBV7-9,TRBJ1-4,CASSFGGNEKLFF,TGTGCCAGCAGCTTCGGTGGAAATGAAAAACTGTTTTTT
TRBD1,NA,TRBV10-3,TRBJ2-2,CAISAWDRDGELFF,TGTGCCATCAGTGCTTGGGACAGGGACGGGGAGCTGTTTTTT
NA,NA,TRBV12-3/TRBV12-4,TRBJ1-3,CASSSSGTSSGNTIYF,TGTGCCAGCAGTTCCTCGGGTACATCCTCTGGAAACACCATATATTTT
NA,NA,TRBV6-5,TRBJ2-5,CASSYRAEQETQYF,TGTGCCAGCAGTTATAGGGCAGAGCAAGAGACCCAGTACTTC
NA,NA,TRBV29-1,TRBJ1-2,CSVVGGYGGYTF,TGCAGCGTTGTTGGGGGCTACGGTGGCTACACCTTC
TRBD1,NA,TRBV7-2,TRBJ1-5,CASSQTGGFSNQPQHF,TGTGCCAGCAGCCAGACAGGGGGTTTTAGCAATCAGCCCCAGCATTTT
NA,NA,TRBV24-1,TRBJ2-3,CATRDSGTDTQYF,TGTGCCACCAGGGACAGCGGCACAGATACGCAGTATTTT
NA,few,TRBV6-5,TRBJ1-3,CASSSVGPISGNTIYF,TGTGCCAGCAGTTCCGTCGGACCGATCTCTGGAAACACCATATATTTT
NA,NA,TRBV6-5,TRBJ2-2,CASSSGRDTGELFF,TGTGCCAGCAGTTCGGGACGCGACACCGGGGAGCTGTTTTTT
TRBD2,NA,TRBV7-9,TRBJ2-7,CASGLALAGGSYEQYF,TGTGCCAGCGGCTTAGCACTAGCGGGAGGTAGCTACGAGCAGTACTTC
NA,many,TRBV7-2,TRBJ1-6,CASSLLGRSNSPLHF,TGTGCCAGCAGCTTACTTGGCAGGTCGAATTCACCCCTCCACTTT
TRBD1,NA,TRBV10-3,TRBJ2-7,CATRDRVSEQYF,TGTGCCACCCGGGACAGGGTGAGCGAGCAGTACTTC
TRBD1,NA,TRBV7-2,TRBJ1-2,CASSRDRGVRYTF,TGTGCCAGCAGCCGGGACAGGGGAGTTCGCTACACCTTC
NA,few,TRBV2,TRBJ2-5,CASSSSQGYQETQYF,TGTGCCAGCAGTTCCTCCCAGGGGTACCAAGAGACCCAGTACTTC
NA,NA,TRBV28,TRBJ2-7,CASRLTGSYEQYF,TGTGCCAGCAGATTAACAGGGAGTTACGAGCAGTACTTC
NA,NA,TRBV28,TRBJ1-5,CASSPDSTNQPQHF,TGTGCCAGCAGTCCCGACAGTACGAATCAGCCCCAGCATTTT
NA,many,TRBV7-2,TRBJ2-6,CASSLSVASWSRGANVLTF,TGTGCCAGCAGCTTATCGGTTGCTAGCTGGAGTCGTGGGGCCAACGTCCTGACTTTC
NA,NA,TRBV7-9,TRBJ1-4,CASSPGQRGPSEKLFF,TGTGCCAGCAGCCCGGGGCAACGGGGGCCGAGTGAAAAACTGTTTTTT
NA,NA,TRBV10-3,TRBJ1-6,CAISETGTPNSPLHF,TGTGCCATCAGTGAGACCGGGACACCGAATTCACCCCTCCACTTT
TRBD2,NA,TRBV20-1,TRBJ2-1,CSALAGSHYNEQFF,TGCAGTGCTCTAGCGGGATCTCACTACAATGAGCAGTTCTTC
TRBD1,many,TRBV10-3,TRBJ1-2,CAITTDRAYYGYTF,TGTGCCATCACTACGGACAGGGCCTACTATGGCTACACCTTC
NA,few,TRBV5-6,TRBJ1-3,CASSFPSSGNTIYF,TGTGCCAGCAGCTTCCCTAGCTCTGGAAACACCATATATTTT
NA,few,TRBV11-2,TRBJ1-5,CASSLDWQTHQPQHF,TGTGCCAGCAGCTTAGATTGGCAGACACATCAGCCCCAGCATTTT
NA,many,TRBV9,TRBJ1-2,CASSASGFNYGYTF,TGTGCCAGCAGCGCTTCAGGGTTTAACTATGGCTACACCTTC
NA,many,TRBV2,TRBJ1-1,CASSDLLGGTEAFF,TGTGCCAGCAGTGATCTGTTAGGGGGAACTGAAGCTTTCTTT
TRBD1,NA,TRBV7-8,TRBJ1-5,CASSFDFGTGGSHF,TGTGCCAGCAGCTTCGACTTCGGGACAGGGGGCTCGCATTTT
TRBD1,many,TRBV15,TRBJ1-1,CATSRQGTGGTEAFF,TGTGCCACCAGCAGACAAGGGACAGGGGGGACTGAAGCTTTCTTT
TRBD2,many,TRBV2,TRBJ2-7,CASSEVAGGPYEQYF,TGTGCCAGCAGTGAGGTAGCGGGGGGTCCCTACGAGCAGTACTTC
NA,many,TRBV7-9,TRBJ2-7,CASSSSEQVFYEQYF,TGTGCCAGCAGCTCATCGGAACAAGTCTTCTACGAGCAGTACTTC
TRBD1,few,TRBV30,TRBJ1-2,CAITGTDNYGYTF,TGTGCCATTACCGGGACAGACAACTATGGCTACACCTTC
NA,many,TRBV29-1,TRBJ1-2,CSVPRGTLDRERRLGYTF,TGCAGCGTCCCCAGAGGGACTCTCGATCGAGAAAGAAGACTCGGCTACACCTTC
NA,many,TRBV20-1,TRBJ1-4,CSASGREEKLFF,TGCAGTGCTTCAGGGAGGGAAGAAAAACTGTTTTTT
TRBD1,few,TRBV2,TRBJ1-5,CASGGTGGGNQPQHF,TGTGCCAGCGGAGGGACAGGGGGTGGTAATCAGCCCCAGCATTTT
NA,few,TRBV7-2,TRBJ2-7,CASSLAARAQSYEQYF,TGTGCCAGCAGCTTAGCGGCCCGGGCACAATCCTACGAGCAGTACTTC
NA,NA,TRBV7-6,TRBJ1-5,CASSFADETQHF,TGTGCCAGCAGCTTTGCCGACGAGACCCAGCATTTT
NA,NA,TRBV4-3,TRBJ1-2,CASSQDRLRRERNYGYTF,TGCGCCAGCAGCCAAGATCGGCTCAGAAGGGAACGGAACTATGGCTACACCTTC
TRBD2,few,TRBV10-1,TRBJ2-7,CASSESDLAGGRPIYEQYF,TGCGCCAGCAGTGAGTCGGATCTAGCGGGAGGGCGCCCCATTTACGAGCAGTACTTC
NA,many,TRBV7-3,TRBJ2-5,CASSLTLLETQYF,TGTGCCAGCAGCTTAACTCTTTTGGAGACCCAGTACTTC
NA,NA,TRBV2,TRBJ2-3,CASNEGYPITDTQYF,TGTGCCAGCAATGAAGGCTACCCGATCACAGATACGCAGTATTTT
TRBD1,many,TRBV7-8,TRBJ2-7,CASSPRQGTPPEQYF,TGTGCCAGCAGCCCGCGACAGGGGACTCCCCCCGAGCAGTACTTC
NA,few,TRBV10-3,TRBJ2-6,CASSSPAARSSGANVLTF,TGTGCCAGCAGTTCCCCGGCGGCCCGTAGCTCTGGGGCCAACGTCCTGACTTTC
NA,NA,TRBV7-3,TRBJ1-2,CASSSPSGSNYGYTF,TGTGCCAGCAGTTCTCCCAGTGGCTCCAACTATGGCTACACCTTC
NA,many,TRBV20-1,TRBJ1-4,CSAPAFTGNEKLFF,TGCAGTGCTCCAGCGTTCACCGGGAATGAAAAACTGTTTTTT
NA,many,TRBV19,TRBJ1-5,CASSPPGVSNQPQHF,TGTGCCAGTAGCCCACCCGGGGTTAGCAATCAGCCCCAGCATTTT
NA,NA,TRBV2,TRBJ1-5,CAISPDSNQPQHF,TGTGCCATCAGTCCGGACAGCAATCAGCCCCAGCATTTT
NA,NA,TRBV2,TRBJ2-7,CASTPTPVPYEQYF,TGTGCCAGCACCCCCACCCCCGTCCCCTACGAGCAGTACTTC
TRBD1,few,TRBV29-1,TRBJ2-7,CAWETGEGYEQYF,TGTGCCTGGGAAACAGGGGAAGGCTACGAGCAGTACTTC
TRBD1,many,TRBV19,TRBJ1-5,CASSIWDRVGQPQHF,TGTGCCAGTAGTATTTGGGACAGGGTAGGACAGCCCCAGCATTTT
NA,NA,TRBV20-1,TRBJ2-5,CSARPEPGKETQYF,TGCAGTGCTAGGCCTGAACCGGGGAAAGAGACCCAGTACTTC
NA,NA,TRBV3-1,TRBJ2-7,CASTVSGDYEQYF,TGTGCCAGCACGGTCAGTGGGGACTACGAGCAGTACTTC